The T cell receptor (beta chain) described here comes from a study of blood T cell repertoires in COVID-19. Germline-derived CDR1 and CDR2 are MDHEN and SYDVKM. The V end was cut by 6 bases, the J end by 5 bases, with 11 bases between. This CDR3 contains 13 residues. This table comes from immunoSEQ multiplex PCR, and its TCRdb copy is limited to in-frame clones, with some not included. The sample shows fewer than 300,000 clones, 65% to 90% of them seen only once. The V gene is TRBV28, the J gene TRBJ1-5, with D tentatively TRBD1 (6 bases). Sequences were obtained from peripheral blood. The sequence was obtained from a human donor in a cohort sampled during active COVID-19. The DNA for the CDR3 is TGTGCCAGCAGGGCAGGGGCGGATCAGCCCCAGCATTTT. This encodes CASRAGADQPQHF.